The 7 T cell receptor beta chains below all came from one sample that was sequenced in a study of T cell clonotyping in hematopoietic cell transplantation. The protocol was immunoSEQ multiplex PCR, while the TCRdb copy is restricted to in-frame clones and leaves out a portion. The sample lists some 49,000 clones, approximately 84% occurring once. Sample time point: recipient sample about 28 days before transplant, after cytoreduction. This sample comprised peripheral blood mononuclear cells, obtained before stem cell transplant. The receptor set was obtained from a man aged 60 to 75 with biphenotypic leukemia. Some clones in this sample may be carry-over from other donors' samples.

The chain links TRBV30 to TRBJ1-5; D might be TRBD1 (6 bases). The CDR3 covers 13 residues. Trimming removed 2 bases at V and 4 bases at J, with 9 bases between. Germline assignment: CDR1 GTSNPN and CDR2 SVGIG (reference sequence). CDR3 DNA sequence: TGTGCCTGGAGTCCGGACAGTAATCAGCCCCAGCATTTT. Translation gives CAWSPDSNQPQHF.

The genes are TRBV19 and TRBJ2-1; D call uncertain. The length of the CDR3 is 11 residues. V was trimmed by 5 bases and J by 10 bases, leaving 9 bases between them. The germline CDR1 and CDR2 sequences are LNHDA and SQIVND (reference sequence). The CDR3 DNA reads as TGTGCCAGTAGTGATAGGCTAGAGCAGTTCTTC. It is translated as CASSDRLEQFF.

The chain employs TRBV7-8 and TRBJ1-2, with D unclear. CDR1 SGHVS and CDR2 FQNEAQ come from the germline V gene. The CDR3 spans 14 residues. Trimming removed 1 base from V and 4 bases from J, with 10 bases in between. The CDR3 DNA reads TGTGCCAGCAGCTTAGATCGGAGTTTCTATGGCTACACCTTC. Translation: CASSLDRSFYGYTF.

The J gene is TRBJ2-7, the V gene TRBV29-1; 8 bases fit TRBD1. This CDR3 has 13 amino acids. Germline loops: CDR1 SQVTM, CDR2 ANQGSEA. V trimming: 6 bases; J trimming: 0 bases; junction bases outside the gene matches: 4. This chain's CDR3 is CSVWDRSSYEQYF. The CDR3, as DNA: TGCAGCGTGTGGGACAGGAGCTCCTACGAGCAGTACTTC.

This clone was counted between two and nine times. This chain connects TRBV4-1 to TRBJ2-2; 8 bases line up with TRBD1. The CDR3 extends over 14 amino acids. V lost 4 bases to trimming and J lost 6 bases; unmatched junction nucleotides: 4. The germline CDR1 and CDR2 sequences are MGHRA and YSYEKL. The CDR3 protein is CASSLGQGAGELFF. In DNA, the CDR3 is TGCGCCAGCAGCCTCGGACAGGGAGCCGGGGAGCTGTTTTTT.

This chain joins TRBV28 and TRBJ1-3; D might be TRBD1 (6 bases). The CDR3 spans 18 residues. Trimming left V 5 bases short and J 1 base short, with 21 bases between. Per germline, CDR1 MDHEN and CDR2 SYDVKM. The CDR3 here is CASSPWDTASFSGNTIYF. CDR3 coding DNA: TGTGCCAGCAGTCCTTGGGACACCGCCTCCTTTTCTGGAAACACCATATATTTT.

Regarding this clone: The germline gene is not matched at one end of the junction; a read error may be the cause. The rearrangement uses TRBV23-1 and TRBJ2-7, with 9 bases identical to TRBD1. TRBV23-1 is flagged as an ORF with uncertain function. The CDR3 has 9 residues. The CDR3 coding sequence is TGCGCCAGCACGACAGGGGGATCCTTC. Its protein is CASTTGGSF.